Below are 22 T cell receptor beta chains sequenced from a single sample in a study of beta chain features in type 1 diabetes. Since all of the isolated RNA was reverse transcribed, expressed TCRB transcripts were what got sequenced. Here immunoSEQ multiplex PCR was the method, and the copy in TCRdb shows in-frame clones only, minus some. The sample contains around 190,000 clones, around 13% of which appear only once. What was sequenced was central memory CD4+ T cells from blood. The source of these receptors is a woman aged 18-30 years in good health.

The genes are TRBV27 and TRBJ2-3, with 13 bases lining up with TRBD2. After removal of 6 bases from V and 3 bases from J, the junction contained 3 bases not matched to a gene. CDR1 and CDR2 (germline): MNHEY, SMNVEV (reference sequence). The CDR3 loop spans 15 amino acids. CDR3 amino acids: CASRRGLAGTDTQYF. CDR3 in DNA: TGTGCCAGCAGGCGGGGACTAGCGGGAACAGATACGCAGTATTTT.

This chain joins TRBV9 and TRBJ1-1, with unresolved D. Germline CDR1 SGDLS, CDR2 YYNGEE. Trimming shortened V by 3 bases and J by 5 bases, and 17 bases separated the two germline ends. The CDR3 consists of 15 residues. CDR3 sequence reads: CASSAPFGVGTEAFF. As DNA, the CDR3 is TGTGCCAGCAGCGCCCCATTCGGGGTCGGGACTGAAGCTTTCTTT. The variable domain in full, with the rest retrieved from reference TRBV9 and TRBJ1-1, is DSGVTQTPKHLITATGQRVTLRCSPRSGDLSVYWYQQSLDQGLQFLIQYYNGEERAKGNILERFSAQQFPDLHSELNLSSLELGDSALYFCASSAPFGVGTEAFFGQGTRLTVV.

This chain links TRBV28 with TRBJ2-7, with TRBD1 matching over 11 bases. The CDR3 sequence is 16 residues long. The germline CDR1 and CDR2 sequences are MDHEN and SYDVKM. With 3 bases clipped from V and 0 bases from J, the junction kept 4 bases outside the gene matches. In DNA form, the CDR3 reads TGTGCCAGCAGTTTCGGGACAGGGGGAAGCTCCTACGAGCAGTACTTC. It encodes CASSFGTGGSSYEQYF.

CDR3 region: CASSEYAGQGANTQYF. The CDR3 nucleotides read TGTGCCAGCAGTGAATATGCGGGACAGGGGGCGAATACGCAGTATTTT. V is TRBV25-1 and J is TRBJ2-3; 12 bases map to TRBD1. The ends lost 0 bases at V and 7 bases at J; junction bases unmatched: 5. Germline V gene lookup returns CDR1 MGHDK and CDR2 SYGVNS. The CDR3 is 16 residues long.

The J gene is TRBJ2-3, the V gene TRBV5-5, with TRBD1 matching 7 bases. The V gene end was trimmed by 4 bases and the J gene end by 8 bases; junction bases not matched to a gene: 10. CDR1 and CDR2 from the germline V gene are SGHKS and YYEKEE (reference sequence). The CDR3 has 14 amino acids. The CDR3 spells CASSPSTGLGTQYF. CDR3 nucleotide sequence: TGTGCCAGCAGCCCCTCGACAGGGCTCGGTACGCAGTATTTT.

The table lists this clone with a few counts. The V gene is TRBV7-2, the J gene TRBJ2-3; no clear D gene. Trimming took 1 base from V and 0 from J, leaving 11 bases between them. The germline V gene has CDR1 SGHTA and CDR2 FQGNSA. CDR3 length: 16 amino acids. CDR3 residues: CASSLDWSPSTDTQYF. CDR3 bases: TGTGCCAGCAGCTTAGACTGGTCCCCTAGCACAGATACGCAGTATTTT.

The CDR3 is CASSQARTTQYF. As DNA, the CDR3 is TGTGCCAGCAGCCAAGCCCGTACTACCCAGTACTTC. The rearrangement uses TRBV14 and TRBJ2-5; the D is unclear. CDR1 is SGHDN, CDR2 FVKESK, per germline. The CDR3 has 12 residues. V lost 1 base to trimming and J lost 8 bases, with 8 bases between them.

CDR3 sequence reads: CASSFGTGARGTIEAFF. DNA of the CDR3: TGTGCCAGCAGCTTTGGGACAGGGGCCCGCGGGACTATCGAAGCTTTCTTT. V usage is TRBV7-6 and J usage is TRBJ1-1; 10 bases fit TRBD1. CDR1 is SGHVS, CDR2 FNYEAQ, per germline. CDR3 size: 17 residues. After removal of 3 bases from V and 8 bases from J, the junction contained 15 bases not matched to a gene.

The V call is TRBV2, the J call TRBJ2-7, with TRBD1 identical over 11 bases. This CDR3 has 15 amino acids. V trimming: 10 bases; J trimming: 6 bases; junction bases outside the gene matches: 14. Germline V gene lookup returns CDR1 SNHLY and CDR2 FYNNEI. CDR3 nucleotides: TGTGCCATCCCACCGGAGGGACAGGGGGTAGGCGAGCAGTACTTC. Translation gives CAIPPEGQGVGEQYF.

This clone appeared a few times. The chain recombines TRBV7-9 with TRBJ2-7; D is uncertain. V lost 1 base to trimming and J lost 3 bases, with 16 bases between them. This CDR3 has 16 amino acids. CDR1 and CDR2 from the germline V gene are SEHNR and FQNEAQ (reference sequence). The CDR3 region is CASSLGAGQGFYEQYF. The DNA for the CDR3 is TGTGCCAGCAGCTTAGGGGCCGGTCAAGGCTTCTACGAGCAGTACTTC.

The genes are TRBV6-6 and TRBJ2-3; 9 nucleotides agree with TRBD1. Germline assignment: CDR1 MNHNY and CDR2 SVGAGI (reference sequence). CDR3 length equals 15 residues. The V gene end was trimmed by 0 bases and the J gene end by 3 bases; junction bases not matched to a gene: 1. CDR3 DNA sequence: TGTGCCAGCAGTTACTCCGGGACAGGGACAGATACGCAGTATTTT. As protein: CASSYSGTGTDTQYF.

This clone was found a few times. V usage is TRBV18 and J usage is TRBJ1-5; D not certain. Germline CDR1 is KGHSH and CDR2 is LQKENI. Trimming took 5 bases from V and 9 from J, leaving 20 bases between them. The CDR3 is 15 amino acids. The CDR3 sequence: CASSTTSAQSLPQHF. The DNA for the CDR3 is TGTGCCAGCTCAACCACGTCGGCACAGAGTCTGCCCCAGCATTTT.

In this sample, this clone turned up a few times. As DNA, the CDR3 is TGTGCCAGCAGCTTAAAGAGACAGGCGAGCACAGATACGCAGTATTTT. It codes for CASSLKRQASTDTQYF. This chain uses TRBV7-3 with TRBJ2-3; D is possibly TRBD1 (6 bases). Trimming cost V 1 base and J 0 bases, with 11 bases left between them. The V gene's germline CDR1 is SGHTA and CDR2 FQGTGA. The CDR3 is 16 residues long.

This sequence joins TRBV2 and TRBJ2-1; no clear D gene. The germline CDR1 and CDR2 sequences are SNHLY and FYNNEI. Trimming took off 7 bases at V and 0 bases at J, with 10 bases between the two ends. There are 14 residues in the CDR3. The chain's CDR3 is CASMISSSYNEQFF. In nucleotides, the CDR3 is TGTGCCAGCATGATATCTAGCTCCTACAATGAGCAGTTCTTC.

The rearrangement joins TRBV9 to TRBJ2-6, with 11 nucleotides matching TRBD2. This CDR3 comprises 18 residues. Germline V gene lookup returns CDR1 SGDLS and CDR2 YYNGEE. The junction had 8 bases not matched to a gene; V was cut back by 4 bases and J by 2 bases. For the CDR3, the DNA is TGTGCCAGCAGCCCCCTAGCGGGAGGCCTGACTGGGGCCAACGTCCTGACTTTC. Its protein product is CASSPLAGGLTGANVLTF.

The chain is built from TRBV28 and TRBJ2-7; TRBD2 is a possible D gene (6 bases). V dropped 9 bases and J dropped 4 bases, with 16 bases sitting between them. The CDR3 spans 13 residues. CDR1 and CDR2 from the germline V gene are MDHEN and SYDVKM. In nucleotides, the CDR3 is TGTGCCAGTACCGGGACTTTTACGTACGAGCAGTACTTC. Its protein is CASTGTFTYEQYF.

The CDR3 coding sequence is TGTGCCAGCAGCTTTGACAGGGAAGCTTTCTTT. Amino acids: CASSFDREAFF. The chain recombines TRBV5-4 with TRBJ1-1; D might be TRBD1 (6 bases). This CDR3 is built from 11 residues. Germline assignment: CDR1 SGHNT and CDR2 YYREEE (reference sequence). Trimming left V 2 bases short and J 8 bases short, with 7 bases between.

In this sample, this clone turned up a few times. The chain combines TRBV5-1 with TRBJ2-1; 11 bases map to TRBD2. V shed 0 bases, J shed 7 bases, and the junction held 9 bases outside the gene matches. Germline V CDR1 and CDR2: SGHRS, YFSETQ. This CDR3 spans 17 amino acids. CDR3 sequence: CASSLAGASGGRNEQFF. Written as DNA, the CDR3 is TGCGCCAGCAGCTTGGCCGGCGCTAGCGGGGGGAGGAATGAGCAGTTCTTC.

The V and J genes are TRBV5-1 and TRBJ2-3; 8 bases are shared with TRBD1. The CDR3 consists of 16 residues. Germline values: CDR1 SGHRS, CDR2 YFSETQ. V was clipped by 3 bases and J by 2 bases; unmatched bases: 8. The CDR3 coding sequence is TGCGCCAGCAGCTACTCTGGACAGGGATACACAGATACGCAGTATTTT. Translation: CASSYSGQGYTDTQYF.

V is TRBV30 and J is TRBJ1-1, with TRBD1 as a possible D gene (6 bases). V dropped 0 bases and J dropped 5 bases, with 13 bases sitting between them. This CDR3 region has 14 residues. Germline V gene sequence: CDR1 GTSNPN, CDR2 SVGIG (reference sequence). The CDR3 protein is CAWSVNRARTEAFF. The CDR3 region has the DNA TGTGCCTGGAGTGTGAACAGGGCCAGAACTGAAGCTTTCTTT.

In this sample, this clone turned up a few times. The chain is built from TRBV5-4 and TRBJ2-7; weak D call: TRBD2 (5 bases). This CDR3 spans 12 amino acids. Germline assignment: CDR1 SGHNT and CDR2 YYREEE (reference sequence). Trimming cost V 4 bases and J 6 bases, with 11 bases left between them. The CDR3 here is CASSQDRGEQYF. DNA for the CDR3: TGTGCCAGCAGCCAGGACCGGGGCGAGCAGTACTTC.

This clone appeared a few times. The rearrangement uses TRBV20-1 and TRBJ1-4; D call uncertain. V gave up 5 bases and J gave up 8 bases, with 9 bases separating them. The CDR3 is made up of 11 amino acids. Germline V gene data show CDR1 as DFQATT and CDR2 as SNEGSKA (reference sequence). The CDR3 spells CSAGPGEKLFF. Written as DNA, the CDR3 is TGCAGTGCTGGCCCGGGGGAAAAACTGTTTTTT.